This T cell receptor (beta chain) was observed in a study of blood T cell repertoires in COVID-19. Generated by immunoSEQ multiplex PCR, the TCRdb table keeps only in-frame clones and is missing some. This sample has under 200,000 clones, with roughly four fifths found just once. V lost 6 bases and J lost 5, with 11 bases in between. The CDR3 is 13 residues long. Germline assignment: CDR1 SGHNT and CDR2 YENEEA. The sequencing input was peripheral blood. This clonotype originated in a man between 65 and 85 years old with active or convalescent COVID-19. The rearrangement uses TRBV11-3 and TRBJ2-1; no clear D gene. The CDR3 loop reads CASSHDSDNEQFF. The CDR3 DNA sequence: TGTGCCAGCAGTCACGACTCGGACAATGAGCAGTTCTTC.